This T cell receptor beta chain was sequenced for a study of cytomegalovirus exposure and HLA in healthy donors. Primers for the PCR totalled 60 Vbeta and 13 Jbeta. In the source study's methods: About 11 million shared chains were among the approximately 87 million unique TCR beta chains that a later analysis counted. Here immunoSEQ multiplex PCR was the method, and the copy in TCRdb shows in-frame clones only, minus some. The DNA gave D and trimming, while V, J and clone size come from that table. The table lists about 160,000 clones, 60% to 85% of them singletons, with roughly 2% in the top ten. The CDR3 is 18 amino acids. Trimming removed 2 bases from V and 0 bases from J, with 20 bases in between. The germline V gene has CDR1 SEHNR and CDR2 FQNEAQ (reference sequence).

Sequences were obtained from PBMCs. The receptor comes from a middle-aged man in good health and CMV-seropositive. The J gene is TRBJ2-7, the V gene TRBV7-9; D possibly corresponds to TRBD1 (6 bases). CDR3: CASSLNLRGRGSSYEQYF. CDR3 coding DNA: TGTGCCAGCAGCTTAAATCTAAGGGGCAGGGGAAGCTCCTACGAGCAGTACTTC. The whole variable domain, remainder taken from reference TRBV7-9 and TRBJ2-7, is DTGVSQNPRHKITKRGQNVTFRCDPISEHNRLYWYRQTLGQGPEFLTYFQNEAQLEKSRLLSDRFSAERPKGSFSTLEIQRTEQGDSAMYLCASSLNLRGRGSSYEQYFGPGTRLTVT.